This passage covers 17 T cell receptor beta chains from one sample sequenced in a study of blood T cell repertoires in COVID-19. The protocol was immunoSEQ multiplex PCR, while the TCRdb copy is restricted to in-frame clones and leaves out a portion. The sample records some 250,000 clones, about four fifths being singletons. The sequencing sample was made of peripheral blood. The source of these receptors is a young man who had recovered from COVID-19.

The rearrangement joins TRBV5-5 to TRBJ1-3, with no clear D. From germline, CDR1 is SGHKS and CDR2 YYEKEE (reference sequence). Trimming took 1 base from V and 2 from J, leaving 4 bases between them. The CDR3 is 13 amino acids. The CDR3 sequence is CASSLRAGNTIYF. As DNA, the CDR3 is TGTGCCAGCAGCTTGAGAGCTGGAAACACCATATATTTT.

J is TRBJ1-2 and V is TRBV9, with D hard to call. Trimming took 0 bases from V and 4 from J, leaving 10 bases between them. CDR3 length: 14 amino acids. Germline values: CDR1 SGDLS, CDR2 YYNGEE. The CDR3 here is CASSVALSSYGYTF. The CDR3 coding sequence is TGTGCCAGCAGCGTAGCTCTGTCTAGCTATGGCTACACCTTC.

The CDR3 DNA follows: TGTGCCAGCTCGTCCATCGGGGAGACCCAGTACTTC. Its protein is CASSSIGETQYF. V usage is TRBV18 and J usage is TRBJ2-5; no firm D call. V shed 6 bases and J shed 5 bases, with 10 bases lying between them. CDR1 and CDR2 (germline): KGHSH, LQKENI. This CDR3 contains 12 residues.

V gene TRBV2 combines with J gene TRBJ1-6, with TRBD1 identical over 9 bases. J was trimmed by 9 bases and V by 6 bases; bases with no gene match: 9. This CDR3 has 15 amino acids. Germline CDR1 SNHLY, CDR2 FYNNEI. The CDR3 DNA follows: TGTGCCAGCAGGCCACAGGGGGCTGTCTCTTCACCCCTCCACTTT. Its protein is CASRPQGAVSSPLHF. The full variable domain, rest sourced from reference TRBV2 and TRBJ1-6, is EPEVTQTPSHQVTQMGQEVILRCVPISNHLYFYWYRQILGQKVEFLVSFYNNEISEKSEIFDDQFSVERPDGSNFTLKIRSTKLEDSAMYFCASRPQGAVSSPLHFGNGTRLTVT.

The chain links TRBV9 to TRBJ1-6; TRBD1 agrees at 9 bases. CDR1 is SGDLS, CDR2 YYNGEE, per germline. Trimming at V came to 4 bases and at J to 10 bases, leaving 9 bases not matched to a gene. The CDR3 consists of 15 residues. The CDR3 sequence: CASSLQGASRSPLHF. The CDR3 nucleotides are TGTGCCAGCAGCTTACAGGGGGCGTCGCGCTCACCCCTCCACTTT.

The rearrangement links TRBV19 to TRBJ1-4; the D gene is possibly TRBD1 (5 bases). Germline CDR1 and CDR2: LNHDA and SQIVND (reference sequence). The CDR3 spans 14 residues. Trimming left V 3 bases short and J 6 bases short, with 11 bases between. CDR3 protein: CASSIRDSDEKLFF. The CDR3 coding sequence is TGTGCCAGTAGTATTCGCGACAGCGATGAAAAACTGTTTTTT.

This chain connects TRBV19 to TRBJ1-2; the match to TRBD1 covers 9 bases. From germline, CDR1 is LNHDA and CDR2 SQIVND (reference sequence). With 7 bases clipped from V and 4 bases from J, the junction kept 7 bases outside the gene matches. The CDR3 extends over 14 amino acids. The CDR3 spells CASKRDRDPYGYTF. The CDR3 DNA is TGTGCCAGTAAACGGGACAGGGATCCCTATGGCTACACCTTC.

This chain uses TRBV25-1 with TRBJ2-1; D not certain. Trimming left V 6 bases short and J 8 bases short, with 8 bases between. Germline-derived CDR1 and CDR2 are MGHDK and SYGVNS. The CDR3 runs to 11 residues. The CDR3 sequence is CASSRVYEQFF. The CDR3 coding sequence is TGTGCCAGCAGCCGGGTGTATGAGCAGTTCTTC.

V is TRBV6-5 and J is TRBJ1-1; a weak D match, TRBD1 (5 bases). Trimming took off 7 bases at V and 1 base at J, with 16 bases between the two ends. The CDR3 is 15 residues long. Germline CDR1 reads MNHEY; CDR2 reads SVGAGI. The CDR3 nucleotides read TGTGCCAGCAAATATCAAGGGAGGGGGAACACTGAAGCTTTCTTT. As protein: CASKYQGRGNTEAFF.

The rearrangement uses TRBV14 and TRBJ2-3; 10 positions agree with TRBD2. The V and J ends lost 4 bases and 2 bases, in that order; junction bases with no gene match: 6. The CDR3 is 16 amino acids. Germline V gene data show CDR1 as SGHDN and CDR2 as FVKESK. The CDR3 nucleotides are TGTGCCAGCAGCCGAGTACTAGCGGGACCCACAGATACGCAGTATTTT. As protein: CASSRVLAGPTDTQYF.

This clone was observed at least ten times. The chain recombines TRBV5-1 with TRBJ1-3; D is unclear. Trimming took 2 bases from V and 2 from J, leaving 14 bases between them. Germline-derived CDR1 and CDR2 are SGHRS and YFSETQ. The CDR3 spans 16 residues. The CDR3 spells CASSFNSGDPGNTIYF. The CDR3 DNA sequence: TGCGCCAGCAGCTTTAATTCGGGAGATCCTGGAAACACCATATATTTT.

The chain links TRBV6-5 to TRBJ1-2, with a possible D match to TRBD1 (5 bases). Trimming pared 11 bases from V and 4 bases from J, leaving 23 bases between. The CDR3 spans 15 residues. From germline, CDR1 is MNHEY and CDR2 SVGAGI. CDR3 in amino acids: CASDRGGDRVYGYTF. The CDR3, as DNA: TGTGCCTCAGACCGCGGGGGGGATCGCGTCTATGGCTACACCTTC.

CDR3 sequence (DNA): TGTGCCAGCTCACCAAAGGGGGCGGACACTGAAGCTTTCTTT. Translating gives CASSPKGADTEAFF. The rearrangement links TRBV18 to TRBJ1-1; 7 bases map to TRBD1. The CDR3 has 14 residues. Trimming took 2 bases from V and 3 from J; bases not matched to a gene: 3. CDR1 is KGHSH, CDR2 LQKENI, per germline.

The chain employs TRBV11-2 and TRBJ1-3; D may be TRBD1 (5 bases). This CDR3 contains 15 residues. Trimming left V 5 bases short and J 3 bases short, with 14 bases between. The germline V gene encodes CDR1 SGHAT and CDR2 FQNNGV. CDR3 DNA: TGTGCCAGCAGCCCAGCTGGGACTAATGGAAACACCATATATTTT. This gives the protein CASSPAGTNGNTIYF.

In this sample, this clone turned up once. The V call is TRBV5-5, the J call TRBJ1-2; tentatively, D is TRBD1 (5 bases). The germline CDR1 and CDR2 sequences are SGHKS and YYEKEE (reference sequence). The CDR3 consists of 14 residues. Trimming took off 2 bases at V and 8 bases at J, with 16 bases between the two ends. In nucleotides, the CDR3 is TGTGCCAGCAGCTTCCGACAGCTTAGTTTAGGCTACACCTTC. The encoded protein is CASSFRQLSLGYTF.

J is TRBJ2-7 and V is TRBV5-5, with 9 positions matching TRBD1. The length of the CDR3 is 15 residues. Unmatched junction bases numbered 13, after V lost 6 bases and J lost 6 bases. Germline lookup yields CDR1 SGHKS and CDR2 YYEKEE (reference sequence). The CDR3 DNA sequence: TGTGCCAGCAACTCACAGGGGGCCGCGCAGCTCGAGCAGTACTTC. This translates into CASNSQGAAQLEQYF.

As DNA, the CDR3 is TGCAGCGTTGAAGGTCGGCAGGGCACTGAAGCTTTCTTT. Amino acids: CSVEGRQGTEAFF. V and J are TRBV29-1 and TRBJ1-1, with a tentative D call TRBD1 (5 bases). This CDR3 has 13 amino acids. Germline loops: CDR1 SQVTM, CDR2 ANQGSEA. Trimming took off 1 base at V and 4 bases at J, with 10 bases between the two ends.